This T cell receptor (beta chain) came from a study of shared clonotypes between healthy human individuals. Only in-frame clones appear in the TCRdb table, and some are missing; sequencing was by immunoSEQ multiplex PCR. The table has about 2 million clones, over 85% seen once; the top ten hold 1% to 1.5%. Only CD45RO-negative cells positively selected for CCR7 counted as naive CD8 cells, so terminally differentiated effector memory CD45RA+ cells were excluded. Per germline, CDR1 MNHEY and CDR2 SMNVEV (reference sequence). The J segment lost 2 bases and the V segment lost 6 bases, leaving 10 bases of the junction unmatched. The CDR3 contains 17 residues.

The V gene is TRBV27, the J gene TRBJ2-3, with TRBD2 matching over 11 bases. This TCR came from a man younger than 30 in good health. The sequenced sample consisted of naive CD8+ T cells sorted from blood. CDR3 bases: TGTGCCAGCAGGAGACTAGCGGGGAGCCCTATCACAGATACGCAGTATTTT. It specifies CASRRLAGSPITDTQYF.